A single sample gave rise to the 28 T cell receptor beta chains below, sequenced in a study of shared clonotypes between healthy human individuals. Assay used: immunoSEQ multiplex PCR; TCRdb lists only in-frame clones, some missing. The sample records millions of clones, roughly 91% being singletons. CD45RO negativity and positive selection for CCR7 defined naive CD8 cells, a population that excluded terminally differentiated effector memory CD45RA+ cells. Material: naive CD8+ T cells from PBMCs. The receptors originated from a man younger than 35 in good health. Some clones in this sample may be carry-over from other donors' samples.

The chain couples TRBV27 to TRBJ2-1; a weak D match, TRBD2 (6 bases). Trimming took 4 bases from V and 5 from J, leaving 18 bases between them. The CDR3 sequence is 16 residues long. Germline lookup yields CDR1 MNHEY and CDR2 SMNVEV (reference sequence). This chain's CDR3 is CASSSSRGEADNEQFF. The CDR3 DNA is TGTGCCAGCAGTTCCAGCCGAGGGGAGGCGGACAATGAGCAGTTCTTC.

The chain couples TRBV9 to TRBJ1-3; D possibly corresponds to TRBD1 (5 bases). The CDR3 length is 14 residues. Germline CDR1 is SGDLS and CDR2 is YYNGEE. The ends were cut back, 1 base at V and 4 bases at J, with 9 bases in the middle. CDR3: CASSVWGTGNTIYF. The CDR3 DNA sequence: TGTGCCAGCAGCGTATGGGGCACAGGAAACACCATATATTTT.

This rearrangement joins TRBV5-6 to TRBJ2-7; a possible D gene is TRBD2 (6 bases). The germline CDR1 and CDR2 sequences are SGHDT and YYEEEE. The CDR3 consists of 12 residues. The V and J ends lost 5 bases and 2 bases respectively, with 8 bases between them. CDR3 loop: CASREGAYEQYF. The CDR3 DNA sequence: TGTGCCAGCAGGGAGGGAGCCTACGAGCAGTACTTC.

This clone was found once. The same CDR3 is also encoded by other DNA sequences in this sample. The chain employs TRBV6-1 and TRBJ1-1, with no clear D. Trimming removed 3 bases at V and 0 bases at J, with 8 bases between. Per the germline V gene, CDR1 is MNHNS and CDR2 is SASEGT. The CDR3 runs to 14 residues. CDR3 DNA: TGTGCCAGCAGTGAGAGAAGTGTGAACACTGAAGCTTTCTTT. This translates into CASSERSVNTEAFF.

The chain is built from TRBV19 and TRBJ2-1; a possible D gene is TRBD2 (5 bases). CDR1 is LNHDA and CDR2 is SQIVND in the germline V gene (reference sequence). The V end was cut by 2 bases, the J end by 0 bases, with 11 bases between. This CDR3 contains 16 residues. CDR3 in amino acids: CASSIRAGRSYNEQFF. CDR3 sequence (DNA): TGTGCCAGTAGTATAAGGGCGGGCCGCTCCTACAATGAGCAGTTCTTC.

This clone has only one observation. The CDR3 here is CASSFVAGSYGYTF. The CDR3, as DNA: TGTGCCAGCAGTTTCGTCGCGGGTAGCTATGGCTACACCTTC. The chain recombines TRBV28 with TRBJ1-2; D remains ambiguous. The germline gives CDR1 MDHEN, CDR2 SYDVKM. V dropped 3 bases and J dropped 4 bases, with 12 bases sitting between them. The CDR3 totals 14 residues.

As DNA, the CDR3 is TGTGCCAGCAGCTTAAAACTAAACACTTACAATGAGCAGTTCTTC. Protein: CASSLKLNTYNEQFF. The J gene is TRBJ2-1, the V gene TRBV11-2; D is ambiguous. V was trimmed by 2 bases and J by 4 bases, leaving 12 bases between them. The CDR3 totals 15 residues. Germline assignment: CDR1 SGHAT and CDR2 FQNNGV.

The J gene is TRBJ1-3, the V gene TRBV30; 7 nucleotides line up with TRBD1. Losses at the gene ends were 4 bases for V and 7 bases for J; bases not matched to a gene: 10. CDR1 is GTSNPN, CDR2 SVGIG, per germline (reference sequence). The CDR3 length is 14 residues. Here the CDR3 DNA reads TGTGCCTGGATTTTCACAGGGGACCGTAACACCATATATTTT. Amino acids: CAWIFTGDRNTIYF. Using reference TRBV30 and TRBJ1-3 for the parts outside the CDR3, the full variable domain is SQTIHQWPATLVQPVGSPLSLECTVEGTSNPNLYWYRQAAGRGLQLLFYSVGIGQISSEVPQNLSASRPQDRQFILSSKKLLLSDSGFYLCAWIFTGDRNTIYFGEGSWLTVV.

This sequence joins TRBV27 and TRBJ2-7; 7 nucleotides agree with TRBD1. V lost 6 bases and J lost 3; bases outside the gene matches: 11. The CDR3 extends over 15 amino acids. Germline CDR1 is MNHEY and CDR2 is SMNVEV (reference sequence). The CDR3 protein is CASSPGPTGIYEQYF. The CDR3 DNA sequence: TGTGCCAGCAGCCCAGGGCCGACAGGGATCTACGAGCAGTACTTC.

The chain links TRBV4-3 to TRBJ1-4; D gene ambiguous. V lost 4 bases and J 8 bases, leaving 14 bases between the germline ends. Germline CDR1 LGHNA, CDR2 YSLEER. The CDR3 extends over 14 amino acids. In nucleotides, the CDR3 is TGCGCCAGCAGCCTATATTCAGTCAGGGAAAAACTGTTTTTT. This encodes CASSLYSVREKLFF.

This clone showed up just once. J is TRBJ2-1 and V is TRBV7-9, with TRBD2 as a possible D gene (5 bases). This CDR3 has 15 amino acids. The germline CDR1 and CDR2 sequences are SEHNR and FQNEAQ (reference sequence). V gave up 5 bases and J gave up 9 bases, with 20 bases separating them. The CDR3 bases are TGTGCCAGCAGCCCCCCGGCGGCTAGCAGTAGTGAGCAGTTCTTC. Amino acid sequence: CASSPPAASSSEQFF.

The chain uses TRBV4-3 and TRBJ2-1; 11 bases align to TRBD2. V shed 4 bases and J 10 bases; nucleotides not matched to a gene: 9. CDR3 length: 15 residues. Per the germline V gene, CDR1 is LGHNA and CDR2 is YSLEER. CDR3 residues: CASSRGVLAGAEQFF. DNA of the CDR3: TGCGCCAGCAGCCGCGGGGTACTAGCGGGGGCCGAGCAGTTCTTC.

This chain links TRBV2 with TRBJ2-1, with 10 bases lining up with TRBD2. The V segment lost 6 bases and the J segment 7 bases; nucleotides outside the gene matches: 9. CDR3 length: 15 amino acids. Germline lookup yields CDR1 SNHLY and CDR2 FYNNEI. The CDR3 DNA follows: TGTGCCAGCAGCCCCCCTAGCGGGAGTTCGAATGAGCAGTTCTTC. Translated, it gives CASSPPSGSSNEQFF.

This chain uses TRBV28 with TRBJ2-7; D not certain. Germline loops: CDR1 MDHEN, CDR2 SYDVKM. Trimming cost V 7 bases and J 3 bases, with 13 bases left between them. The CDR3 spans 13 residues. The CDR3 protein is CASTLNTNYEQYF. In nucleotides, the CDR3 is TGTGCCAGCACCCTGAACACGAACTACGAGCAGTACTTC.

The V and J genes are TRBV5-4 and TRBJ1-1; possibly TRBD1 for D (6 bases). The CDR3 has 16 amino acids. Between the trimmed V and J ends, which lost 4 bases and 6 bases, there was a span of 22 bases. Germline CDR1 SGHNT, CDR2 YYREEE (reference sequence). In DNA, the CDR3 is TGTGCCAGCAGCAGATATGGGGGCGGCGTAATCCCTGAAGCTTTCTTT. Protein product: CASSRYGGGVIPEAFF.

The genes are TRBV27 and TRBJ2-2; D gene unclear. Germline CDR1 and CDR2: MNHEY and SMNVEV (reference sequence). This CDR3 is built from 14 residues. Trimming pared 5 bases from V and 2 bases from J, leaving 9 bases between. The chain's CDR3 is CASSPIINTGELFF. CDR3 DNA sequence: TGTGCCAGCAGTCCCATAATAAACACCGGGGAGCTGTTTTTT.

This chain links TRBV9 with TRBJ2-2; 8 positions agree with TRBD1. Germline V gene data show CDR1 as SGDLS and CDR2 as YYNGEE. This CDR3 has 16 residues. J was trimmed by 4 bases and V by 4 bases; bases with no gene match: 9. This CDR3 is CASSPYRDRRTGELFF. DNA for the CDR3: TGTGCCAGCAGCCCTTACCGGGACAGGCGCACCGGGGAGCTGTTTTTT.

The genes are TRBV9 and TRBJ2-2, with a weak D call TRBD1 (6 bases). Trimming removed 2 bases at V and 6 bases at J, with 11 bases between. Germline values: CDR1 SGDLS, CDR2 YYNGEE. The length of the CDR3 is 14 residues. The CDR3 region is CASSVGTTSGELFF. CDR3 nucleotide sequence: TGTGCCAGCAGCGTCGGGACAACCTCCGGGGAGCTGTTTTTT.

V gene TRBV19 combines with J gene TRBJ2-7, with 14 bases lining up with TRBD2. The CDR3 contains 16 residues. Germline V CDR1 and CDR2: LNHDA, SQIVND (reference sequence). The J segment lost 1 base and the V segment lost 1 base, leaving 0 bases of the junction unmatched. The CDR3 sequence is CASSIGTSGRSYEQYF. The CDR3 DNA sequence: TGTGCCAGTAGTATAGGGACTAGCGGGAGGTCCTACGAGCAGTACTTC. Full variable domain (outside the CDR3, taken from reference TRBV19 and TRBJ2-7): DGGITQSPKYLFRKEGQNVTLSCEQNLNHDAMYWYRQDPGQGLRLIYYSQIVNDFQKGDIAEGYSVSREKKESFPLTVTSAQKNPTAFYLCASSIGTSGRSYEQYFGPGTRLTVT.

The chain recombines TRBV7-9 with TRBJ2-7; the match to TRBD1 covers 11 bases. The CDR3 length is 16 residues. Looked up from germline, CDR1 is SEHNR and CDR2 is FQNEAQ (reference sequence). V shed 4 bases, J shed 0 bases, and the junction held 5 bases outside the gene matches. The CDR3 nucleotides read TGTGCCAGCAGCTCCTGGGACAGGGGGAGCTCCTACGAGCAGTACTTC. This translates into CASSSWDRGSSYEQYF. The whole variable domain, filled in from reference TRBV7-9 and TRBJ2-7, reads DTGVSQNPRHKITKRGQNVTFRCDPISEHNRLYWYRQTLGQGPEFLTYFQNEAQLEKSRLLSDRFSAERPKGSFSTLEIQRTEQGDSAMYLCASSSWDRGSSYEQYFGPGTRLTVT.

The chain joins TRBV27 to TRBJ1-5; D call uncertain. Per germline, CDR1 MNHEY and CDR2 SMNVEV (reference sequence). The V end was cut by 7 bases, the J end by 3 bases, with 10 bases between. The CDR3 contains 13 residues. In DNA, the CDR3 is TGTGCCAGCACGCAATCCTTCAATCAGCCCCAGCATTTT. This sequence encodes CASTQSFNQPQHF.

J is TRBJ1-5 and V is TRBV2, with D tentatively TRBD1 (6 bases). The CDR3 loop spans 13 amino acids. V lost 2 bases and J 7 bases, leaving 9 bases between the germline ends. CDR1 is SNHLY, CDR2 FYNNEI, per germline. CDR3 sequence: CASSEPGAQPQHF. The CDR3 nucleotides are TGTGCCAGCAGTGAACCAGGGGCCCAGCCCCAGCATTTT.

The genes are TRBV27 and TRBJ2-7; 8 bases align to TRBD1. The CDR3 length is 15 residues. V trimming: 3 bases; J trimming: 2 bases; junction bases outside the gene matches: 6. Germline assignment: CDR1 MNHEY and CDR2 SMNVEV (reference sequence). The chain's CDR3 is CASSLGRTGTYEQYF. In DNA, the CDR3 is TGTGCCAGCAGTTTGGGGAGGACAGGGACCTACGAGCAGTACTTC.

This sequence joins TRBV14 and TRBJ2-2; 8 positions agree with TRBD1. The CDR3 loop spans 14 amino acids. Germline V lookup: CDR1 SGHDN, CDR2 FVKESK. With 8 bases clipped from V and 5 bases from J, the junction kept 7 bases outside the gene matches. CDR3 residues: CASRRTGMTGELFF. As DNA, the CDR3 is TGTGCCAGCCGTCGGACAGGGATGACCGGGGAGCTGTTTTTT.

Concerning this clone itself: Other nucleotide sequences from this sample produce the same CDR3. The chain is built from TRBV13 and TRBJ2-1, with D unresolved. From germline, CDR1 is PRHDT and CDR2 FYEKMQ (reference sequence). The V end lost 1 base, the J end lost 7 bases, and 5 bases lay between the germline ends. The CDR3 sequence is 12 residues long. Here the CDR3 DNA reads TGTGCCAGCAGCTTAGTAGGAAATGAGCAGTTCTTC. The encoded protein is CASSLVGNEQFF.

The chain links TRBV29-1 to TRBJ1-2; D gene ambiguous. In germline, CDR1 is SQVTM, CDR2 ANQGSEA. This CDR3 is built from 11 residues. V dropped 4 bases and J dropped 7 bases, with 10 bases sitting between them. The CDR3 region has the DNA TGCAGCGTTGCGCCCTTGGGTGGCTACACCTTC. Translated, it gives CSVAPLGGYTF.

The chain carries TRBV6-5 and TRBJ2-1; D perhaps matches TRBD2 (6 bases). Per germline, CDR1 MNHEY and CDR2 SVGAGI. This CDR3 is 16 amino acids long. V was shortened by 3 bases and J by 3 bases, with 15 bases between the two germline ends. For the CDR3, the DNA is TGTGCCAGCAGTTATAAACCGGGTAGCGGCTACAATGAGCAGTTCTTC. This gives the protein CASSYKPGSGYNEQFF.

J is TRBJ2-5 and V is TRBV6-1, with 9 bases lining up with TRBD1. The CDR3 is 13 amino acids. Germline CDR1 MNHNS, CDR2 SASEGT. Germline trimming cut 8 bases from V and 11 bases from J; bases unmatched to any gene: 12. CDR3 region: CASCRDRVRDQYF. CDR3 DNA sequence: TGTGCCAGCTGCCGGGACAGGGTCCGGGATCAGTACTTC.